This TCR beta chain was profiled in a study of blood T cell repertoires in COVID-19. CDR3 size: 15 residues. In germline, CDR1 is MDHEN, CDR2 SYDVKM. J lost 9 bases, V lost 3 bases, and 9 bases had no gene match. TCRdb keeps only in-frame clones here, not all; method: immunoSEQ multiplex PCR. This sample has tens of thousands of clones; roughly 80% occur once, and the top ten carry 25% to 35%. The material sequenced was peripheral blood. The genes are TRBV28 and TRBJ1-5; 9 nucleotides line up with TRBD1. The receptor was isolated from a woman aged 70 to 79 with acute or convalescent COVID-19. The CDR3 region has the DNA TGTGCCAGCAGTTTCGGACAGGGGAGAGGGAGGCCCCAGCATTTT. It encodes CASSFGQGRGRPQHF.